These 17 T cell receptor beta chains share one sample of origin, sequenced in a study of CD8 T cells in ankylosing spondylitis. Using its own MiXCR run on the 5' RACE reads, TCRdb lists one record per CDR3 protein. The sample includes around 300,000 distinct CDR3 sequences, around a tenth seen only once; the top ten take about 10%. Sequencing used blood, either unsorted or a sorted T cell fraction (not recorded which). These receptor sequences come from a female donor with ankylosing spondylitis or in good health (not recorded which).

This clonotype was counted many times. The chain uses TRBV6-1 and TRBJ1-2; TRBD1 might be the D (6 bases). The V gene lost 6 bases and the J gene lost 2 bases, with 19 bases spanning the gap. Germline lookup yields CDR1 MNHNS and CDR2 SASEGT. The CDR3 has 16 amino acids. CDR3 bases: TGTGCCAGCAGCCCGATCCTACAGGGAATCAACTATGGCTACACCTTC. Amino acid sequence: CASSPILQGINYGYTF.

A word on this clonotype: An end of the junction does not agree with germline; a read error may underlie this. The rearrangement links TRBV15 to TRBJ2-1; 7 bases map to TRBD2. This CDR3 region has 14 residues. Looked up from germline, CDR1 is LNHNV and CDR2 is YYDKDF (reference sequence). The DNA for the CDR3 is TGTGCCACCAGCGGGGGAGGGAATTACAATGAGCCGTTCTTC. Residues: CATSGGGNYNEPFF. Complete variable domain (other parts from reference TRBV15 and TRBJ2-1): DAMVIQNPRYQVTQFGKPVTLSCSQTLNHNVMYWYQQKSSQAPKLLFHYYDKDFNNEADTPDNFQSRRPNTSFCFLDIRSPGLGDTAMYLCATSGGGNYNEPFFGPGTRLTVL.

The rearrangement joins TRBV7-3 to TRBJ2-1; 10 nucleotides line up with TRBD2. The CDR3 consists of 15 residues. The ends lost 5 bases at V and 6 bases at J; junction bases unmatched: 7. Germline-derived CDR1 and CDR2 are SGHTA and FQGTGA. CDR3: CASSAKRGGPNEQFF. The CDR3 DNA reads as TGTGCCAGCAGCGCAAAGCGGGGGGGCCCCAATGAGCAGTTCTTC.

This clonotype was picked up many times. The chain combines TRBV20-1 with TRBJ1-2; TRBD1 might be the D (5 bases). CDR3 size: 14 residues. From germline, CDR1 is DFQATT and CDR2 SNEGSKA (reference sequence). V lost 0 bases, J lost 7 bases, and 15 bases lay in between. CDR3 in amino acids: CSARDGHQIGGYTF. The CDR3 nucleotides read TGCAGTGCTAGAGACGGACACCAAATAGGTGGCTACACCTTC.

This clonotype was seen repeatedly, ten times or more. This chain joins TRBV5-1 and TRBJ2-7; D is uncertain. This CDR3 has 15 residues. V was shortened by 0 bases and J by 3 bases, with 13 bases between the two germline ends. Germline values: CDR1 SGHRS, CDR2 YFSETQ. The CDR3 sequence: CASSLDIGGLYEQYF. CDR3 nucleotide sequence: TGCGCCAGCAGCTTGGATATCGGCGGCCTCTACGAGCAGTACTTC.

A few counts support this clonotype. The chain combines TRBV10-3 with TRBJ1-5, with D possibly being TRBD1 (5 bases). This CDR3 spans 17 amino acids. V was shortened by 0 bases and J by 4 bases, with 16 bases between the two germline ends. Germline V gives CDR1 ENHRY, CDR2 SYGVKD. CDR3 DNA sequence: TGTGCCATCAGTGAGTCGGGGCCCGGGACCGCAAATCAGCCCCAGCATTTT. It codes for CAISESGPGTANQPQHF.

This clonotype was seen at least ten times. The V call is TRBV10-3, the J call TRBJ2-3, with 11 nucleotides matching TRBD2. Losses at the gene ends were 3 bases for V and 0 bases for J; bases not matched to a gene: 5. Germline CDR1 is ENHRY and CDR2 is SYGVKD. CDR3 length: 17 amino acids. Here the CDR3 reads CAISDTGTSGSTDTQYF. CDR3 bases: TGTGCCATCAGTGACACCGGGACTAGCGGAAGCACAGATACGCAGTATTTT.

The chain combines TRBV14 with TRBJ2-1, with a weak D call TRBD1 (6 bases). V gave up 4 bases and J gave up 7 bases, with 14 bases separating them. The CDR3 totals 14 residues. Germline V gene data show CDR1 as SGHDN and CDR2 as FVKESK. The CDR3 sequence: CASSRRQVSNEQFF. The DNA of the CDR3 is TGTGCCAGCAGCCGCCGACAGGTTTCTAATGAGCAGTTCTTC.

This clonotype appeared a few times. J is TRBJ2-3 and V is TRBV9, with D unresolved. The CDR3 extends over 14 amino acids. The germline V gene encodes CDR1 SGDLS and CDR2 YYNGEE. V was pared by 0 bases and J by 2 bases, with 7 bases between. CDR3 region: CASSVDDVTDTQYF. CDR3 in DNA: TGTGCCAGCAGCGTAGATGACGTCACAGATACGCAGTATTTT. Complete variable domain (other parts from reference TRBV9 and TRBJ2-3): DSGVTQTPKHLITATGQRVTLRCSPRSGDLSVYWYQQSLDQGLQFLIQYYNGEERAKGNILERFSAQQFPDLHSELNLSSLELGDSALYFCASSVDDVTDTQYFGPGTRLTVL.

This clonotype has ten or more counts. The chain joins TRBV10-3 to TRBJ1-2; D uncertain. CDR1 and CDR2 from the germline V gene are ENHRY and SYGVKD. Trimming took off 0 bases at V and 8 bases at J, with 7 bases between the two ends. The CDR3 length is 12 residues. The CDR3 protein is CAISESPTGYTF. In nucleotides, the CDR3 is TGTGCCATCAGTGAGTCTCCCACGGGCTACACCTTC.

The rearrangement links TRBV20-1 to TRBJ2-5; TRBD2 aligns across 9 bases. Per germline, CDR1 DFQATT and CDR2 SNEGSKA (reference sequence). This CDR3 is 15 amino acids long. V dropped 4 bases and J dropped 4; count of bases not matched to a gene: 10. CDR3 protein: CSATGQRGVAETQYF. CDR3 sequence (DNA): TGCAGTGCTACAGGCCAGCGGGGGGTGGCAGAGACCCAGTACTTC.

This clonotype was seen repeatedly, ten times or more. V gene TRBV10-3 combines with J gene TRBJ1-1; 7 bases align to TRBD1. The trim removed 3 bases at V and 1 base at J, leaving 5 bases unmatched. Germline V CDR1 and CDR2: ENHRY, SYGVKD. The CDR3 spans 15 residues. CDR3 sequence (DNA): TGTGCCATCAGTGATTCCCGGACAGGGAACACTGAAGCTTTCTTT. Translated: CAISDSRTGNTEAFF.

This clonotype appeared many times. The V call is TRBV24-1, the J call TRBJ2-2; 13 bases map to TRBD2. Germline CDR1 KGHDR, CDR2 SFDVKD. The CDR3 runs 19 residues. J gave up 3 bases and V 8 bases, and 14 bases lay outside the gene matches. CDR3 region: CATKRQGRTSGRDTGELFF. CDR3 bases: TGTGCCACCAAAAGACAGGGGAGGACTAGCGGGAGAGACACCGGGGAGCTGTTTTTT.

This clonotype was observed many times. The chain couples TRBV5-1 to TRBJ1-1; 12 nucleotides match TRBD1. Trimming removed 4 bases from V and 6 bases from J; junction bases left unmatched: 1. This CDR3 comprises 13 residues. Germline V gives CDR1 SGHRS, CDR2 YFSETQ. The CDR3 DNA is TGCGCCAGCAGCAGGGACAGGGGGCCTGAAGCTTTCTTT. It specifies CASSRDRGPEAFF.

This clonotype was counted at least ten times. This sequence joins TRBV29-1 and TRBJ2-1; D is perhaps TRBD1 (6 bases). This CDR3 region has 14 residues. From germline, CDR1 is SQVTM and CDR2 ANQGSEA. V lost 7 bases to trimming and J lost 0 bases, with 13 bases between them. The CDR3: CSAGTPSSYNEQFF. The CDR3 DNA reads TGCAGCGCCGGGACACCGAGCTCCTACAATGAGCAGTTCTTC.

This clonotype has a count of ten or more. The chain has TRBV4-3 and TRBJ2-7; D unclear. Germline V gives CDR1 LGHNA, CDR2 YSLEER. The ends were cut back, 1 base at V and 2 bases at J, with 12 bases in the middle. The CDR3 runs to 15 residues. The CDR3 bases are TGCGCCAGCAGCCAAGGAGCATCCAGCCCCTACGAGCAGTACTTC. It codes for CASSQGASSPYEQYF.

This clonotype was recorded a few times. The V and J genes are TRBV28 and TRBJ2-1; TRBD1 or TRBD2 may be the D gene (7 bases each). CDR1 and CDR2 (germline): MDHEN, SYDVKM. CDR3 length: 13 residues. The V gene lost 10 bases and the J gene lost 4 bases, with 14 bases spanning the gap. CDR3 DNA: TGTGCCACTCAGGGGGGGCCGTACAATGAGCAGTTCTTC. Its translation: CATQGGPYNEQFF.